These 15 T cell receptor beta chains originate from one sample sequenced in a study of blood T cell repertoires in COVID-19. Repertoires were generated with immunoSEQ multiplex PCR, while TCRdb's copy carries only in-frame clones and drops some. The data contain approximately 260,000 clones, more than 75% of them singletons. Sequenced material: peripheral blood. The receptors come from a woman aged 55-69 years with active or convalescent COVID-19.

The genes are TRBV3-1 (or the pseudogene TRBV3-2) and TRBJ1-6; a weak D match, TRBD1 (6 bases). CDR1 and CDR2 from the germline V gene are LGHDT and YNNKEL (reference sequence). CDR3 length equals 14 residues. The V gene lost 3 bases and the J gene lost 8 bases, with 11 bases spanning the gap. The DNA for the CDR3 is TGTGCCAGCAGCCAGGACAGTACGGATTCACCCCTCCACTTT. This codes for CASSQDSTDSPLHF.

This clone was recorded once. This chain links TRBV7-9 with TRBJ2-3, with TRBD2 as a possible D gene (6 bases). Trimming stripped 2 bases from V and 1 base from J, with 13 bases between. Germline loops: CDR1 SEHNR, CDR2 FQNEAQ (reference sequence). This CDR3 is 16 amino acids long. The CDR3 nucleotides are TGTGCCAGCAGCTTACTCGGGGGTGGGGGCACAGATACGCAGTATTTT. Its protein product is CASSLLGGGGTDTQYF.

The rearrangement uses TRBV7-2 and TRBJ1-1; D not resolved. Germline-derived CDR1 and CDR2 are SGHTA and FQGNSA. V lost 0 bases and J 6 bases, leaving 8 bases between the germline ends. This CDR3 is built from 13 residues. This CDR3 reads CASSLAESAEAFF. CDR3 in DNA: TGTGCCAGCAGCTTAGCGGAAAGCGCTGAAGCTTTCTTT.

The chain uses TRBV2 and TRBJ1-2; D gene unclear. Germline CDR1 SNHLY, CDR2 FYNNEI. V was clipped by 7 bases and J by 5 bases, with 17 bases between them. The CDR3 has 14 amino acids. CDR3 region: CASILGGSEYGYTF. In DNA form, the CDR3 reads TGTGCCAGCATCCTAGGTGGCAGCGAGTATGGCTACACCTTC.

This sequence joins TRBV7-9 and TRBJ1-2, with 12 bases aligning to TRBD1. Losses at the gene ends were 6 bases for V and 2 bases for J; bases not matched to a gene: 10. Germline loops: CDR1 SEHNR, CDR2 FQNEAQ (reference sequence). The CDR3 spans 17 residues. The DNA of the CDR3 is TGTGCCAGCAGACCTCCCCGGGACAGGGGGCGGAACTATGGCTACACCTTC. Amino acid sequence: CASRPPRDRGRNYGYTF.

V is TRBV12-3 or TRBV12-4 and J is TRBJ2-1; TRBD2 might be the D (6 bases). V was trimmed by 4 bases and J by 8 bases, leaving 6 bases between them. The CDR3 sequence is 11 residues long. The CDR3 here is CASSWGDEQFF. The CDR3 nucleotides are TGTGCCAGCAGTTGGGGGGATGAGCAGTTCTTC.

CDR3 coding DNA: TGTGCCAGCAGTTACGGTGGAGGGCTGGAGCAGCCCCAGCATTTT. Its protein is CASSYGGGLEQPQHF. The chain couples TRBV6-5 to TRBJ1-5; D unresolved. The ends were cut back, 2 bases at V and 7 bases at J, with 15 bases in the middle. CDR3 length equals 15 residues. Per germline, CDR1 MNHEY and CDR2 SVGAGI.

J is TRBJ2-3 and V is TRBV5-1, with D possibly TRBD2 on 6 matching bases. The V and J ends lost 4 bases and 2 bases respectively, with 17 bases between them. CDR1 and CDR2 (germline): SGHRS, YFSETQ. The CDR3 totals 16 residues. CDR3: CASSAGDSWITDTQYF. CDR3 bases: TGCGCCAGCAGCGCTGGGGACTCTTGGATCACAGATACGCAGTATTTT.

This clone was seen only once. The chain employs TRBV21-1 and TRBJ1-4; TRBD1 was called by the table and not checked on the DNA. TRBV21-1 is termed a pseudogene. This CDR3 is built from 13 residues. This chain's CDR3 is CASTGDRVEKLFF. CDR3 in DNA: TGTGCCAGCACTGGGGACAGGGTTGAAAAACTGTTTTTT.

The chain employs TRBV6-5 and TRBJ1-1, with D possibly being TRBD1 (5 bases). The CDR3 covers 14 residues. Germline assignment: CDR1 MNHEY and CDR2 SVGAGI. V lost 0 bases, J lost 7 bases, and 12 bases lay in between. CDR3 region: CASSYSTRGFEAFF. CDR3 sequence (DNA): TGTGCCAGCAGTTACTCGACAAGGGGTTTTGAAGCTTTCTTT.

The chain has TRBV30 and TRBJ1-2; D is uncertain. V gave up 8 bases and J gave up 8 bases, with 15 bases separating them. The CDR3 runs to 11 residues. The germline gives CDR1 GTSNPN, CDR2 SVGIG (reference sequence). The DNA of the CDR3 is TGTGCCCACGGCGCCCGAGGGGGCTACACCTTC. Amino acids: CAHGARGGYTF. Looking up the rest from reference TRBV30 and TRBJ1-2 gives the full variable domain: SQTIHQWPATLVQPVGSPLSLECTVEGTSNPNLYWYRQAAGRGLQLLFYSVGIGQISSEVPQNLSASRPQDRQFILSSKKLLLSDSGFYLCAHGARGGYTFGSGTRLTVV.

V is TRBV5-8 and J is TRBJ1-3; no definite D call. Trimming stripped 2 bases from V and 4 bases from J, with 7 bases between. The CDR3 consists of 13 residues. Germline V lookup: CDR1 SGHTS, CDR2 YDEGEE. CDR3 residues: CASSFPSGNTIYF. CDR3 coding DNA: TGTGCCAGCAGCTTCCCATCCGGAAACACCATATATTTT.

The chain links TRBV11-2 to TRBJ2-3, with 15 bases that match TRBD2. The germline V gene has CDR1 SGHAT and CDR2 FQNNGV. V gave up 3 bases and J gave up 3 bases; unmatched junction bases: 4. The CDR3 runs to 17 residues. CDR3 DNA: TGTGCCAGCAGCTTGGGACTAGCGGGGGGAACTACAGATACGCAGTATTTT. Its protein product is CASSLGLAGGTTDTQYF.

The chain has TRBV2 and TRBJ1-4; a possible D gene is TRBD1 (5 bases). The CDR3 consists of 12 residues. The ends were cut back, 7 bases at V and 14 bases at J, with 17 bases in the middle. CDR1 and CDR2 (germline): SNHLY, FYNNEI. Written as DNA, the CDR3 is TGTGCCAGCATGGGCACCCGAAAGGGGCTGTTTTTT. It encodes CASMGTRKGLFF.

The CDR3: CASSLEAGDEQFF. CDR3 bases: TGTGCCAGCAGTTTGGAAGCGGGGGATGAGCAGTTCTTC. The gene calls are TRBV12-3 or TRBV12-4 and TRBJ2-1, with TRBD2 identical over 8 bases. V lost 3 bases and J lost 8; bases outside the gene matches: 3. This CDR3 has 13 residues.